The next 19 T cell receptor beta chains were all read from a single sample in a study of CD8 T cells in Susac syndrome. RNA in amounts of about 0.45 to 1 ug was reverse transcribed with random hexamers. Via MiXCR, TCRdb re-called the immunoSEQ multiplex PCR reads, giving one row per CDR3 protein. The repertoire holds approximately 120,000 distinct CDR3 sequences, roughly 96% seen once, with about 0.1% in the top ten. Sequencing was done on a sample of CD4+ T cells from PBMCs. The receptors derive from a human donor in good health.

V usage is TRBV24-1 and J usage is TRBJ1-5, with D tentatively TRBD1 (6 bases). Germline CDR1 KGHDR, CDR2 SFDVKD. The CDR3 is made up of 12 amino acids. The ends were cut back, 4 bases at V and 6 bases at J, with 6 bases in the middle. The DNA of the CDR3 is TGTGCCACCAGTGAACAGGGTCAGCCCCAGCATTTT. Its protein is CATSEQGQPQHF.

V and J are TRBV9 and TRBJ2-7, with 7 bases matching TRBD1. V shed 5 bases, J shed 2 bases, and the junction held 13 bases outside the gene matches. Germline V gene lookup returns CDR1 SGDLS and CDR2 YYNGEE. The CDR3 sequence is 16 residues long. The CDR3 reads CASRVTPRQGAYEQYF. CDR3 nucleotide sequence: TGTGCCAGCAGAGTAACCCCCCGACAGGGCGCCTACGAGCAGTACTTC.

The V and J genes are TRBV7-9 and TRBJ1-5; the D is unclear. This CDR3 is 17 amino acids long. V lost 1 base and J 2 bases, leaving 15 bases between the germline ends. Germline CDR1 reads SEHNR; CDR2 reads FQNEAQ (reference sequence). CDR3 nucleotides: TGTGCCAGCAGCTTAGGATCTGGCGGCGGAGGCAATCAGCCCCAGCATTTT. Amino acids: CASSLGSGGGGNQPQHF.

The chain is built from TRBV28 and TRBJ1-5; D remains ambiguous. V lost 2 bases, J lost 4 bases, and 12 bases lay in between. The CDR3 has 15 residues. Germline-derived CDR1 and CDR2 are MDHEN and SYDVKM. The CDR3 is CASSLPLGPNQPQHF. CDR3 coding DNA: TGTGCCAGCAGTTTACCCCTGGGTCCGAATCAGCCCCAGCATTTT.

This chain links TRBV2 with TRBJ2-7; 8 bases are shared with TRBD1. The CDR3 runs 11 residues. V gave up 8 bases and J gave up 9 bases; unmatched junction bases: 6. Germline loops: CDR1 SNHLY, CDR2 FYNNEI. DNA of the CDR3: TGTGCCAGCTGTTTGGACAGGGTGCAGTACTTC. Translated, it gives CASCLDRVQYF.

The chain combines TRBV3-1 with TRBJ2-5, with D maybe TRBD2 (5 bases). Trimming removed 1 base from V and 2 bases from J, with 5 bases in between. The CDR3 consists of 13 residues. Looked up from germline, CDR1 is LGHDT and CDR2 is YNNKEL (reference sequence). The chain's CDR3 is CASSQGEQETQYF. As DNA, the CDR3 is TGTGCCAGCAGCCAAGGGGAGCAAGAGACCCAGTACTTC.

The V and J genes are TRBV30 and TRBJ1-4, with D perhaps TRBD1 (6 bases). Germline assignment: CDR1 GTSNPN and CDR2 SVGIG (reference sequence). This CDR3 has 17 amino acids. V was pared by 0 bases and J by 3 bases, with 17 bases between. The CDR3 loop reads CAWSVGRGRSSNEKLFF. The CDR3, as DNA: TGTGCCTGGAGTGTTGGGCGGGGGCGATCATCTAATGAAAAACTGTTTTTT.

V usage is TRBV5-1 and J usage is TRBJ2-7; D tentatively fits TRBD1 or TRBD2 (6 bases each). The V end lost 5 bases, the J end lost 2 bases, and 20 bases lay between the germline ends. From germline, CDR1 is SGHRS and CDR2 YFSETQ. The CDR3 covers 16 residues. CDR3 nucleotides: TGCGCCAGCAGAACTACCTTCCGGGGGCCGACCTACGAGCAGTACTTC. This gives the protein CASRTTFRGPTYEQYF.

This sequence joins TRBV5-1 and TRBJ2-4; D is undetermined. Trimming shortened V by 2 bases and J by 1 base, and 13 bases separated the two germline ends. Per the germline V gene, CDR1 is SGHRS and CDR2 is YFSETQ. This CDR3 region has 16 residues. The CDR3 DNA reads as TGCGCCAGCAGCTTCGGGCTCGGCGCGGCCAAAAACATTCAGTACTTC. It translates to CASSFGLGAAKNIQYF.

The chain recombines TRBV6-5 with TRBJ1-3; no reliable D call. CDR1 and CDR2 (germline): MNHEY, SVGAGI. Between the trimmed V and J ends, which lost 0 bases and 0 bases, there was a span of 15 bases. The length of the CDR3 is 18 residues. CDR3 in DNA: TGTGCCAGCAGTTACTCGATGGACGGAGCAAGCTCTGGAAACACCATATATTTT. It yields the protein CASSYSMDGASSGNTIYF.

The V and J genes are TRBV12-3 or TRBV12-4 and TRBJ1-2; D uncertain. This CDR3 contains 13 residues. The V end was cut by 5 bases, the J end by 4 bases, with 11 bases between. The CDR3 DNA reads TGTGCCAGCAGTGCTCAGATTCTCTATGGCTACACCTTC. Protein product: CASSAQILYGYTF.

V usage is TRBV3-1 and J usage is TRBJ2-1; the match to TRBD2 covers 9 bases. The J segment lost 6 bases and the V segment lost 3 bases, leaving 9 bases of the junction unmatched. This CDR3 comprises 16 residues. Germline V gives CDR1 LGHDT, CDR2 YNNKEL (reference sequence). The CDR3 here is CASSQVVGRGGNEQFF. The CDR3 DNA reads TGTGCCAGCAGCCAGGTGGTAGGGCGGGGGGGCAATGAGCAGTTCTTC.

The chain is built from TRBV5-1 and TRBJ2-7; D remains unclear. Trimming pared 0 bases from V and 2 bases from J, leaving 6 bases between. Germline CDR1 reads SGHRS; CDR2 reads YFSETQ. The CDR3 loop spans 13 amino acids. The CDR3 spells CASSLELAYEQYF. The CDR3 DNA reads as TGCGCCAGCAGCTTGGAGCTCGCCTACGAGCAGTACTTC.

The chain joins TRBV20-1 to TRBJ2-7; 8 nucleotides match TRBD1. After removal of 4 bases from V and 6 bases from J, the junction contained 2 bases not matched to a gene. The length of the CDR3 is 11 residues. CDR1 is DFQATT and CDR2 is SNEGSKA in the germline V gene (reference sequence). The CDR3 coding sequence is TGCAGTGCTACAGGGGGCTCCGAGCAGTACTTC. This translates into CSATGGSEQYF.

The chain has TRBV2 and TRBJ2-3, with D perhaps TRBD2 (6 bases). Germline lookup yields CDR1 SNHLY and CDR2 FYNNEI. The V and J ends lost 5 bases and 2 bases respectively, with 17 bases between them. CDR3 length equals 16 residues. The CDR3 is CASSNRDSHLTDTQYF. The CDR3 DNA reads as TGTGCCAGCAGTAACCGGGACTCTCACCTCACAGATACGCAGTATTTT.

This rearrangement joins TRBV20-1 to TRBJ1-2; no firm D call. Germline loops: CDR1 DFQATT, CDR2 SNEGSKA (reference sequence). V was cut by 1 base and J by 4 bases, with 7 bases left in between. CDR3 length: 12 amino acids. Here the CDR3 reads CSARAGTYGYTF. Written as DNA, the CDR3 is TGCAGTGCTAGAGCTGGTACCTATGGCTACACCTTC.

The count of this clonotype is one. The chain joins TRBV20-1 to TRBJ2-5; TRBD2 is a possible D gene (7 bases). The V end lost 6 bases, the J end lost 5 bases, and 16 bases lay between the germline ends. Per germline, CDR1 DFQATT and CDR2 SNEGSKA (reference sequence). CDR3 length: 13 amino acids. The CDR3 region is CSAEAGQMETQYF. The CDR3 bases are TGCAGTGCCGAAGCGGGACAAATGGAGACCCAGTACTTC.

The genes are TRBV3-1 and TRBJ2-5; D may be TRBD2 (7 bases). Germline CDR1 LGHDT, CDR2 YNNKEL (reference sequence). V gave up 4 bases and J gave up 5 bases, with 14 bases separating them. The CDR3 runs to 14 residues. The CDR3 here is CASSLGGPGETQYF. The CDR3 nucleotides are TGTGCCAGCAGCCTCGGGGGGCCCGGGGAGACCCAGTACTTC.

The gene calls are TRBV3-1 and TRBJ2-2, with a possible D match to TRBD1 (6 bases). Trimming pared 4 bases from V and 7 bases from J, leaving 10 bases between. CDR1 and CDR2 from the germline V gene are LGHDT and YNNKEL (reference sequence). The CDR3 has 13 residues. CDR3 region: CASSPQGIGELFF. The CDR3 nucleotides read TGTGCCAGCAGCCCACAGGGTATCGGGGAGCTGTTTTTT.